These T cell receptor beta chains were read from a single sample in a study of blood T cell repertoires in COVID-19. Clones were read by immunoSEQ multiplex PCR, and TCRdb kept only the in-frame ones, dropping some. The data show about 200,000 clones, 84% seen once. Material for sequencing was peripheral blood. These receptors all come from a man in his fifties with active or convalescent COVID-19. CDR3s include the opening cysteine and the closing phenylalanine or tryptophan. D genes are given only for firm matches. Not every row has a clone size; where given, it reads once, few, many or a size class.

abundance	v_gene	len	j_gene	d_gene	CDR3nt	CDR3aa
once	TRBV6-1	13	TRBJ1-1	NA	TGTGCCAGCAGTGAACAGAAGAACACTGAAGCTTTCTTT	CASSEQKNTEAFF
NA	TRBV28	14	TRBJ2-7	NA	TGTGCCAGCAGTTTAACGGGGAGACAAGGCGAGCAGTACTTC	CASSLTGRQGEQYF
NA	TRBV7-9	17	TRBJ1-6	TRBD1	TGTGCCAGCAGCCTCTGGACAGGGTCGGTTCCGAATTCACCCCTCCACTTT	CASSLWTGSVPNSPLHF
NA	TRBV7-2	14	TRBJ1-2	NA	TGTGCCAGCAGCTTAGGGTCTAATAACTATGGCTACACCTTC	CASSLGSNNYGYTF
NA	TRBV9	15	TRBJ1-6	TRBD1	TGTGCCAGCAGCGCCGGACAGGGTGGGAATTCACCCCTCCACTTT	CASSAGQGGNSPLHF
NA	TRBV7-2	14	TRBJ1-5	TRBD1	TGTGCCAGCAGCTTTACAGGGGGTGTTCAGCCCCAGCATTTT	CASSFTGGVQPQHF
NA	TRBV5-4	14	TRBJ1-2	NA	TGTGCCAGCACTCCGTCGGACTCCGGACTTGGCTACACCTTC	CASTPSDSGLGYTF
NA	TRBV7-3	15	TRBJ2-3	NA	TGTGCCAGCAGCTTAAGTCACTATGTCACAGATACGCAGTATTTT	CASSLSHYVTDTQYF
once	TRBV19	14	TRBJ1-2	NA	TGTGCCAGTAGTATACGGGGGGGAGACTATGGCTACACCTTC	CASSIRGGDYGYTF
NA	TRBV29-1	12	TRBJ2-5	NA	TGCAGCGCCGGACAGTTAGGGGAGACCCAGTACTTC	CSAGQLGETQYF
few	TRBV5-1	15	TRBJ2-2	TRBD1	TGCGCCAGCAGCCTTATTACAGGGGGCACCGGGGAGCTGTTTTTT	CASSLITGGTGELFF
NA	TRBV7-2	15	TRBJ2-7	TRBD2	TGTGCCAGCAGCGTGGGACTAGCGGGATCCTACGAGCAGTACTTC	CASSVGLAGSYEQYF
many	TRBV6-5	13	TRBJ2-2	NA	TGTGCCAGCAGCCCACAAATCACCGGGGAGCTGTTTTTT	CASSPQITGELFF
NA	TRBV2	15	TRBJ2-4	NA	TGTGCCAGCAATGCAAGACAGGATGGGAAAAACATTCAGTACTTC	CASNARQDGKNIQYF
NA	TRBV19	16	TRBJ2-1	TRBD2	TGTGCCAGTGGCAAACTAGCGGGAACATCCAAGAATGAGCAGTTCTTC	CASGKLAGTSKNEQFF
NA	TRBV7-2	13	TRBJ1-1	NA	TGTGCCAGCAGCTCTCTAGTCGACACTGAAGCTTTCTTT	CASSSLVDTEAFF
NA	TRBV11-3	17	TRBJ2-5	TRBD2	TGTGCCAGCAGCTTAGTTCTGGCGGGAGGGCCAGGAGAGACCCAGTACTTC	CASSLVLAGGPGETQYF
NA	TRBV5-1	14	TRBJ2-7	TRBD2	TGCGCCAGCTCGGGGGAGGGCTCGGTGTACGAGCAGTACTTC	CASSGEGSVYEQYF
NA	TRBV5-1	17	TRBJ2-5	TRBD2	TGCGCCAGCAGCCCGGGAAGCGGGGGACATTACCAAGAGACCCAGTACTTC	CASSPGSGGHYQETQYF